This TCR beta chain comes out of a study of blood T cell repertoires in COVID-19. Across the study: The United States, Italy and Spain supplied acute and convalescent COVID-19 samples. T cells, B-cell-depleted T cells, or PBMCs provided the cDNA or gDNA that served as material.

The V gene lost 1 base and the J gene lost 0 bases, with 16 bases spanning the gap. The germline CDR1 and CDR2 sequences are MDHEN and SYDVKM. The CDR3 has 18 residues. Study processing details: The authors estimated nucleated cell counts from reference gene primer amplification. TCRdb keeps only in-frame clones here, not all; method: immunoSEQ multiplex PCR. The V and J calls and clone size were taken over from that table, and D and trimming were inferred from the DNA. The profile shows 84,000 or so clones, more than 60% of them singletons. The chain combines TRBV28 with TRBJ1-5; a weak D match, TRBD1 (6 bases). The clonotype originates from a human donor in a cohort sampled during active COVID-19. Source material: peripheral blood. The CDR3 here is CASSLSQQGTYSNQPQHF. The CDR3 bases are TGTGCCAGCAGTTTATCTCAACAGGGAACTTATAGCAATCAGCCCCAGCATTTT.